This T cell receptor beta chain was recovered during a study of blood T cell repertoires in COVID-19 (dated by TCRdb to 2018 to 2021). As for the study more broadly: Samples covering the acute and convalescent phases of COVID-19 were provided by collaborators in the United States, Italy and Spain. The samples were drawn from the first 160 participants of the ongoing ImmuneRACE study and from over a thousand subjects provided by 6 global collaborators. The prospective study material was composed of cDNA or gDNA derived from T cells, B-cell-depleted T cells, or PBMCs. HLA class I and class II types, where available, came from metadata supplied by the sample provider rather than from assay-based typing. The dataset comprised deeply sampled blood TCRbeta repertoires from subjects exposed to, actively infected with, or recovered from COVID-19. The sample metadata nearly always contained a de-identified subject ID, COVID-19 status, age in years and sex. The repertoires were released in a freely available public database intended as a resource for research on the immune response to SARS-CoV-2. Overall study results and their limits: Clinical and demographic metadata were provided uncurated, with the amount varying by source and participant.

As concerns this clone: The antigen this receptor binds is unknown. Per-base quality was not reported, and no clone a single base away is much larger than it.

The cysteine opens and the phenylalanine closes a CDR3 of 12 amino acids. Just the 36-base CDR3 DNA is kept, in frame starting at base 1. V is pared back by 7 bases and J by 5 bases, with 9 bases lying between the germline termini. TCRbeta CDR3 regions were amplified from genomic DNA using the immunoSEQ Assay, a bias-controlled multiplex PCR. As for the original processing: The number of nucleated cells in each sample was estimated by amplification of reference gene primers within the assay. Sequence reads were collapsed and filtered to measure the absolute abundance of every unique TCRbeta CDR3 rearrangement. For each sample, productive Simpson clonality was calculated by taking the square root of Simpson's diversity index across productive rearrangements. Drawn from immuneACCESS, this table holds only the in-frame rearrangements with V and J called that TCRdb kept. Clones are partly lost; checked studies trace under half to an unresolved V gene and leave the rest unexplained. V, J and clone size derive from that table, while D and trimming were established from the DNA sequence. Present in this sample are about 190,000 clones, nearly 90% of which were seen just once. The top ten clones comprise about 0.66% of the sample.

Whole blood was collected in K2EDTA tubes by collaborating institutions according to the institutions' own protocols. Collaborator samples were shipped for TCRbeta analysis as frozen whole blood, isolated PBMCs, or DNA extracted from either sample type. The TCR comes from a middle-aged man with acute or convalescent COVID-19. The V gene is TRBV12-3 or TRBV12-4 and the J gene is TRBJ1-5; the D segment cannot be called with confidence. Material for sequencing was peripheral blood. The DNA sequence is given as TGTGCCAGCACCACAGATTATCAGCCCCAGCATTTT. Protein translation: CASTTDYQPQHF.